The 13 T cell receptor beta chains reported below all come from one sample, sequenced in a study of CXCR3-negative and CXCR3-positive naive CD8 T cells. UMI-tagged TRB cDNA libraries were built via 5' RACE. Using the 5' RACE reads, TCRdb records one entry per CDR3 protein without DNA. The sample is made up of approximately 56,000 distinct CDR3 sequences, and the top ten hold 20% to 25% of it. The sample was memory CD8+ T cells from blood. Every receptor here comes from a human donor in good health. Some clones in this sample may be carry-over from other donors' samples.

The CDR3: CASTRTENEKLFF. The gene calls are TRBV6-2 or TRBV6-3 and TRBJ1-4; no DNA is available, so the TRBD1 call from TCRdb remains unchecked. The V gene's germline CDR1 is MNHEY and CDR2 SVGEGT. This CDR3 region has 13 residues.

The V call is TRBV29-1, the J call TRBJ2-1; TCRdb's D call, TRBD1, is unchecked because there is no DNA. The CDR3 has 13 residues. Looked up from germline, CDR1 is SQVTM and CDR2 is ANQGSEA. CDR3 amino acids: CSVDRGLGNEQFF.

The chain has TRBV12-3 or TRBV12-4 and TRBJ2-1; TCRdb proposes TRBD2, but this gene call is untestable without DNA. The CDR3 is 16 amino acids. The CDR3 here is CASRVSLAGANNEQFF.

The chain carries TRBV6-2 or TRBV6-3 and TRBJ2-7; TCRdb selects TRBD1, and the lack of DNA leaves this call unchecked. The germline gives CDR1 MNHEY, CDR2 SVGEGT. The CDR3 is 15 amino acids. CDR3 residues: CASSAPGRDSYEQYF.

The chain uses TRBV20-1 and TRBJ2-1; TCRdb outputs TRBD2, but without DNA this stays unchecked. The CDR3 is 15 residues long. CDR1 is DFQATT, CDR2 SNEGSKA, per germline (reference sequence). The CDR3: CSARDMTSALNEQFF.

The rearrangement uses TRBV4-3 and TRBJ1-3. This CDR3 region has 16 residues. Germline V gives CDR1 LGHNA, CDR2 YSLEER. CDR3 protein: CASSQASWTAGNTIYF.

The J gene is TRBJ1-5, the V gene TRBV21-1. TRBV21-1 is classified as a pseudogene. CDR3 size: 15 residues. CDR3 protein: CASSKALDSNQPQHF.

The CDR3: CASSLASTYEQYF. The rearrangement joins TRBV28 to TRBJ2-7; the D call of TRBD2 rests on TCRdb alone, since no DNA is present to check it. Germline CDR1 is MDHEN and CDR2 is SYDVKM. This CDR3 has 13 amino acids.

The V and J genes are TRBV7-9 and TRBJ2-7; the TCRdb call, TRBD1, lacks DNA for checking. CDR3 length: 16 amino acids. Germline values: CDR1 SEHNR, CDR2 FQNEAQ (reference sequence). CDR3 sequence reads: CASSLPRDTLSYEQYF.

The V gene is TRBV7-9, the J gene TRBJ2-7; TCRdb gives TRBD1 as the D gene, but with no DNA this cannot be confirmed. Germline loops: CDR1 SEHNR, CDR2 FQNEAQ (reference sequence). The CDR3 consists of 15 residues. The CDR3 here is CASSLTGNWPYEQYF.

The chain joins TRBV28 to TRBJ2-3; there is no DNA to check the TCRdb D call of TRBD2. The CDR3 consists of 18 residues. The germline V gene encodes CDR1 MDHEN and CDR2 SYDVKM. The CDR3: CASSPHSSGELYTDTQYF.

The chain couples TRBV7-6 to TRBJ2-7; TCRdb gives TRBD2 as the D gene, but with no DNA this cannot be confirmed. From germline, CDR1 is SGHVS and CDR2 FNYEAQ. The length of the CDR3 is 16 residues. Here the CDR3 reads CASSFESAGGSYEQYF.

The chain uses TRBV11-2 and TRBJ2-4; without DNA, the TCRdb call of TRBD1 cannot be checked. From germline, CDR1 is SGHAT and CDR2 FQNNGV. This CDR3 region has 15 residues. CDR3 sequence reads: CASSLVDDHRDIQYF.